These 14 T cell receptor beta chains originate from one sample sequenced in a study of T cells in Graves' hyperthyroidism and ophthalmopathy (dated by TCRdb to about 2019). The library was built by means of multiplex PCR. This sample was sequenced with an Illumina HiSeq 2000. TCR beta CDR3 regions were amplified from RNA transcripts. For the first round of RT-PCR on the TCR CDR3, the HTBI primer set was used together with the Qiagen OneStep RT-PCR kit. The raw public data were reprocessed by TCRdb itself: fastp quality trimming at Q25, MiXCR clonotype calling, in-frame beta chains only. Each entry merges the rows of one CDR3 protein and shows their most common DNA and genes. For this sample there are 750,000 to 950,000 distinct CDR3 sequences; about two fifths appear just once. Of the sample, 8.9% falls within the top ten clones. The specimen sequenced was blood. The receptors originated from a young man with Graves' hyperthyroidism.

At least ten counts were recorded for this clonotype. The rearrangement links TRBV29-1 to TRBJ2-2, with no clear D. V was clipped by 6 bases and J by 0 bases, with 8 bases between them. Germline V gives CDR1 SQVTM, CDR2 ANQGSEA. The CDR3 sequence is 13 residues long. The CDR3 protein is CSVYYANTGELFF. The DNA for the CDR3 is TGCAGCGTCTACTACGCGAACACCGGGGAGCTGTTTTTT.

This clonotype was counted between two and nine times. V is TRBV2 and J is TRBJ1-3; no reliable D call. Germline values: CDR1 SNHLY, CDR2 FYNNEI. V was pared by 11 bases and J by 4 bases, with 9 bases between. This CDR3 contains 11 residues. In nucleotides, the CDR3 is TGTGCCGGCGCTTACGGAAACACCATATATTTT. Amino acid sequence: CAGAYGNTIYF.

The rearrangement links TRBV29-1 to TRBJ1-1; D unclear. V was pared by 3 bases and J by 4 bases, with 15 bases between. The CDR3 sequence is 14 residues long. Looked up from germline, CDR1 is SQVTM and CDR2 is ANQGSEA. CDR3 coding DNA: TGCAGCGTTGAGATCCTTGGGGAGGGCACTGAAGCTTTCTTT. Translation gives CSVEILGEGTEAFF. The whole variable domain, filled in from reference TRBV29-1 and TRBJ1-1, reads SAVISQKPSRDICQRGTSLTIQCQVDSQVTMMFWYRQQPGQSLTLIATANQGSEATYESGFVIDKFPISRPNLTFSTLTVSNMSPEDSSIYLCSVEILGEGTEAFFGQGTRLTVV.

This clonotype occurred a few times. The chain has TRBV7-9 and TRBJ1-4; D unclear. CDR3 length: 15 residues. From germline, CDR1 is SEHNR and CDR2 FQNEAQ (reference sequence). Between the trimmed V and J ends, which lost 1 base and 5 bases, there was a span of 11 bases. The CDR3 spells CASSLGVPVNEKLFF. The DNA for the CDR3 is TGTGCCAGCAGCTTAGGAGTCCCGGTAAATGAAAAACTGTTTTTT.

This rearrangement joins TRBV15 to TRBJ1-2; perhaps TRBD1 as D (5 bases). Germline V gene lookup returns CDR1 LNHNV and CDR2 YYDKDF (reference sequence). This CDR3 spans 15 amino acids. V lost 1 base and J 8 bases, leaving 17 bases between the germline ends. This chain's CDR3 is CATSRGNQGEGGYTF. In DNA, the CDR3 is TGTGCCACCAGCAGAGGAAATCAGGGTGAAGGCGGCTACACCTTC.

The sample holds a few counts of this clonotype. V gene TRBV14 combines with J gene TRBJ2-5; D remains ambiguous. Germline assignment: CDR1 SGHDN and CDR2 FVKESK. This CDR3 has 15 residues. Deletions cut 2 bases from V and 1 base from J, with 11 bases between. CDR3 in DNA: TGTGCCAGCAGCCAAAGTCCGACCTTCCAAGAGACCCAGTACTTC. Amino acids: CASSQSPTFQETQYF.

This clonotype has at least ten counts. V usage is TRBV9 and J usage is TRBJ1-3; D is possibly TRBD1 (5 bases). The V gene's germline CDR1 is SGDLS and CDR2 YYNGEE. There are 15 residues in the CDR3. The germline V and J ends were trimmed by 3 bases and 0 bases, with 10 bases remaining between them. The CDR3 DNA sequence: TGTGCCAGCAGCGCCGACAGTAACTCTGGAAACACCATATATTTT. Protein sequence: CASSADSNSGNTIYF.

This clonotype occurred many times. V and J are TRBV9 and TRBJ1-5, with 9 bases aligning to TRBD1. Germline V gives CDR1 SGDLS, CDR2 YYNGEE. The CDR3 covers 14 residues. V gave up 4 bases and J gave up 5 bases; unmatched junction bases: 4. The CDR3 DNA is TGTGCCAGCAGCCGGGACAGGGAAGATCAGCCCCAGCATTTT. Its protein is CASSRDREDQPQHF.

This clonotype was found many times. The rearrangement joins TRBV29-1 to TRBJ1-6; D ambiguous. The CDR3 totals 13 residues. With 4 bases removed from V and 5 bases from J, the gap between germline ends came to 9 bases. Germline CDR1 is SQVTM and CDR2 is ANQGSEA. CDR3 amino acids: CSVVEGHNSPLHF. The CDR3 nucleotides are TGCAGCGTTGTCGAGGGCCATAATTCACCCCTCCACTTT.

In its sample, this clonotype was seen many times. The CDR3 loop reads CASSYGIGNGYTF. CDR3 nucleotides: TGTGCCAGCAGTTACGGGATCGGGAATGGCTACACCTTC. This chain uses TRBV6-5 with TRBJ1-2; D gene unclear. V was clipped by 2 bases and J by 6 bases, with 10 bases between them. The CDR3 consists of 13 residues. Germline CDR1 reads MNHEY; CDR2 reads SVGAGI.

On this clonotype: A much larger clone differs from this one at a single base, so this may be a read error. The chain couples TRBV20-1 to TRBJ2-7; 7 positions agree with TRBD1. This CDR3 has 13 residues. Germline V gives CDR1 DFQATT, CDR2 SNEGSKA (reference sequence). The CDR3 DNA sequence: TGCAGCGCCCGAACAGGGGCCCGCTACGAGCAGTACTTC. It codes for CSARTGARYEQYF.

This chain links TRBV7-9 with TRBJ2-7; 9 nucleotides match TRBD2. Germline V gives CDR1 SEHNR, CDR2 FQNEAQ (reference sequence). This CDR3 is built from 15 residues. V shed 5 bases, J shed 6 bases, and the junction held 11 bases outside the gene matches. The CDR3 DNA is TGTGCCAGCAGCCCCACCGGAGGTAGCGGGGGCGAGCAGTACTTC. It codes for CASSPTGGSGGEQYF. Complete variable domain (other parts from reference TRBV7-9 and TRBJ2-7): DTGVSQNPRHKITKRGQNVTFRCDPISEHNRLYWYRQTLGQGPEFLTYFQNEAQLEKSRLLSDRFSAERPKGSFSTLEIQRTEQGDSAMYLCASSPTGGSGGEQYFGPGTRLTVT.

The chain has TRBV7-9 and TRBJ2-7; 15 nucleotides agree with TRBD2. The CDR3 is 16 residues long. With 6 bases clipped from V and 5 bases from J, the junction kept 8 bases outside the gene matches. Germline V gene lookup returns CDR1 SEHNR and CDR2 FQNEAQ (reference sequence). The CDR3 spells CASSSTGLAGGDEQYF. The CDR3 DNA follows: TGTGCCAGCAGTTCGACAGGACTAGCGGGAGGGGACGAGCAGTACTTC.

There are many counts of this clonotype. The chain has TRBV24-1 and TRBJ1-5; TRBD1 agrees at 7 bases. CDR3 length: 15 amino acids. After removal of 7 bases from V and 4 bases from J, the junction contained 9 bases not matched to a gene. Germline assignment: CDR1 KGHDR and CDR2 SFDVKD. DNA for the CDR3: TGTGCCACCAGCGACACGACAGGGCCAAATCAGCCCCAGCATTTT. It translates to CATSDTTGPNQPQHF.